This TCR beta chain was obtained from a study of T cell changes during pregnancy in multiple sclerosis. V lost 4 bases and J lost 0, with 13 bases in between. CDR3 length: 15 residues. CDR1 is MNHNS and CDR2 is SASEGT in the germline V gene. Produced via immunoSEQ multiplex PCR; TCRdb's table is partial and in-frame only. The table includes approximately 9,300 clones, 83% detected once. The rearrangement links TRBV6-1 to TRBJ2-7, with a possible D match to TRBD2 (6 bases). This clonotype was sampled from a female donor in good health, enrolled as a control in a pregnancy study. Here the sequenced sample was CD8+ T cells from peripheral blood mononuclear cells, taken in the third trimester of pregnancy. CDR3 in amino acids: CASSVIADTSYEQYF. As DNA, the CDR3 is TGTGCCAGCAGTGTGATAGCGGATACCTCCTACGAGCAGTACTTC.